A selection of T cell receptor beta chains follows, all from one sample in a study of vaccination and CD4 T cells after COVID-19. TCRdb reanalysed the PCR reads using MiXCR and keeps one entry per CDR3 protein. The profile shows about 20,000 distinct CDR3 sequences, 58% of them singletons. The source was CD4+ T cells from blood, collected before SARS-CoV-2 vaccination. These receptor sequences come from a human donor who had recovered from COVID-19. Both conserved end residues are part of each CDR3. A D gene is named only where the DNA matches it firmly. Part of the rows lack a size; the others show once, few, many or a class for expanded clones.

d_call j_call clone_size v_call cdr3_aa cdr3_nt
NA TRBJ1-1 NA TRBV24-1 CATKEGSEAFF TGTGCCACGAAGGAGGGATCTGAAGCTTTCTTT
TRBD1 TRBJ2-2 few TRBV27 CASRDRTGVITGELFF TGTGCCAGCAGGGACCGGACAGGGGTTATCACCGGGGAGCTGTTTTTT
TRBD2 TRBJ2-5 NA TRBV5-4 CASSLVGAGGTRETQYF TGTGCCAGCAGCTTGGTTGGGGCGGGAGGTACCCGGGAGACCCAGTACTTC
NA TRBJ2-2 NA TRBV18 CASSPFASGSAGELFF TGTGCCAGCTCACCATTCGCTAGTGGGAGTGCCGGGGAGCTGTTTTTT
NA TRBJ2-7 NA TRBV27 CASSRQLVMYF TGTGCCAGCAGTCGTCAGTTGGTTATGTACTTC
NA TRBJ2-3 NA TRBV20-1 CSARGAGGATDTQYF TGCAGTGCTAGGGGAGCTGGAGGGGCCACAGATACGCAGTATTTT
TRBD2 TRBJ2-3 NA TRBV6-1 CAGRTSGRGASTDTQYF TGTGCCGGGAGGACTAGCGGGAGGGGAGCTAGCACAGATACGCAGTATTTT
TRBD2 TRBJ2-6 NA TRBV19 CASSIRYQRELGYASGANVLTF TGTGCCAGTAGTATACGGTACCAGCGGGAGCTTGGGTATGCGAGTGGGGCCAACGTCCTGACTTTC
NA TRBJ2-4 NA TRBV20-1 CSAHGVTGNTKNIQYF TGCAGTGCCCACGGGGTGACAGGCAACACCAAAAACATTCAGTACTTC
NA TRBJ2-2 NA TRBV27 CASRGLGNTGELFF TGTGCCAGCAGGGGGCTGGGGAACACCGGGGAGCTGTTTTTT
NA TRBJ2-7 NA TRBV19 CARDTGYTYEQYF TGTGCCAGAGACACAGGATACACCTACGAGCAGTACTTC
TRBD2 TRBJ2-3 NA TRBV4-3 CASSQEQREFDTQYF TGCGCCAGCAGCCAAGAACAGCGGGAGTTTGATACGCAGTATTTT
NA TRBJ2-7 NA TRBV7-9 CASSLVWSSYEQYF TGTGCCAGCAGCTTAGTGTGGAGCTCCTACGAGCAGTACTTC
NA TRBJ2-5 NA TRBV2 CASSEGSGQETQYF TGTGCCAGCAGTGAAGGGTCAGGGCAAGAGACCCAGTACTTC
NA TRBJ2-7 NA TRBV6-5 CASSYRTNYYEQYF TGTGCCAGCAGTTACAGGACAAACTACTACGAGCAGTACTTC
NA TRBJ2-3 NA TRBV28 CASRADNTDTQYF TGTGCCAGTAGAGCGGATAACACAGATACGCAGTATTTT
NA TRBJ2-2 few TRBV7-8 CASSFGGQGYYTGELFF TGTGCCAGCAGCTTCGGGGGGCAGGGATATTACACCGGGGAGCTGTTTTTT
NA TRBJ1-3 NA TRBV6-5 CASSSPFHWAGNTIYF TGTGCCAGCAGTTCGCCTTTCCATTGGGCTGGAAACACCATATATTTT
NA TRBJ1-2 NA TRBV20-1 CSASTWGGDYGYTF TGCAGTGCTAGTACTTGGGGGGGGGACTATGGCTACACCTTC
NA TRBJ2-7 once TRBV6-1 CASSEALRLQKYF TGTGCCAGCAGTGAAGCCCTACGACTTCAGAAGTACTTC
NA TRBJ2-7 NA TRBV11-2 CASSSTGGGSYEQYF TGTGCCAGCAGCTCTACAGGGGGGGGCTCCTACGAGCAGTACTTC
NA TRBJ2-2 NA TRBV5-1 CASSYLATNTGELFF TGCGCCAGCAGCTACCTAGCGACGAACACCGGGGAGCTGTTTTTT
TRBD1 TRBJ1-2 NA TRBV27 CASSSQGEPPLNYGYTF TGTGCCAGCAGTTCACAGGGGGAGCCCCCTCTTAACTATGGCTACACCTTC
TRBD2 TRBJ2-3 NA TRBV5-4 CASSRVAGGPTDTQYF TGTGCCAGCAGCCGCGTGGCGGGAGGGCCGACAGATACGCAGTATTTT
TRBD1 TRBJ1-5 NA TRBV19 CASSRTGIGNQPQHF TGTGCCAGTAGTAGGACAGGGATAGGCAATCAGCCCCAGCATTTT
NA TRBJ1-2 NA TRBV12-3/TRBV12-4 CASSASNYGYTF TGTGCCAGCAGTGCAAGTAACTATGGCTACACCTTC
NA TRBJ2-5 NA TRBV6-1 CASRLGQTNAAAETQYF TGTGCCAGCAGACTCGGACAGACTAACGCCGCTGCGGAGACCCAGTACTTC
TRBD2 TRBJ2-7 NA TRBV5-1 CASSLGLAATEQYF TGCGCCAGCAGCTTGGGACTAGCGGCTACCGAGCAGTACTTC
NA TRBJ2-5 NA TRBV20-1 CSARRQGFTETQYF TGCAGTGCTAGACGCCAGGGTTTCACAGAGACCCAGTACTTC
NA TRBJ1-1 few TRBV20-1 CSARDRVLIEAFF TGCAGTGCTAGAGACAGGGTCCTTATCGAAGCTTTCTTT
TRBD1 TRBJ2-7 NA TRBV6-5 CASSYSGGDFEQYF TGTGCCAGCAGTTACTCAGGGGGCGATTTCGAGCAGTACTTC
NA TRBJ2-5 few TRBV20-1 CSAPSGGLETQYF TGCAGTGCCCCATCCGGGGGTCTGGAGACCCAGTACTTC
TRBD2 TRBJ2-3 few TRBV6-1 CASSRTSGSTDTQYF TGTGCCAGCAGCCGGACTAGCGGGAGCACAGATACGCAGTATTTT
NA TRBJ2-2 NA TRBV28 CATERPGNTGELFF TGTGCCACGGAACGGCCGGGTAACACCGGGGAGCTGTTTTTT
NA TRBJ2-7 once TRBV30 CAWSRGSTYEQYF TGTGCCTGGAGTCGGGGTAGTACCTACGAGCAGTACTTC
NA TRBJ2-1 NA TRBV11-2 CASSLGSWGSSYNEQFF TGTGCCAGCAGCTTAGGTTCCTGGGGGAGCTCCTACAATGAGCAGTTCTTC
NA TRBJ2-1 once TRBV7-9 CASSLLSGKNEQFF TGTGCCAGCAGCTTACTGTCGGGCAAAAATGAGCAGTTCTTC
NA TRBJ2-5 NA TRBV7-3 CASSLNGDGTQNF TGTGCCAGCAGCTTAAACGGAGATGGGACCCAGAACTTC
NA TRBJ1-4 NA TRBV27 CASKEDEKLFF TGTGCCAGCAAGGAGGATGAAAAACTGTTTTTT
NA TRBJ1-5 few TRBV20-1 CSAPPSGSDQPQHF TGCAGTGCTCCACCCTCGGGATCGGATCAGCCCCAGCATTTT
NA TRBJ2-7 NA TRBV7-7 CASSLFRGSPYEQYF TGTGCTAGCAGCTTATTTAGGGGGAGTCCCTACGAGCAGTACTTC
TRBD1 TRBJ2-7 few TRBV19 CASSIMTGTYEQYF TGTGCCAGTAGTATCATGACAGGGACCTACGAGCAGTACTTC